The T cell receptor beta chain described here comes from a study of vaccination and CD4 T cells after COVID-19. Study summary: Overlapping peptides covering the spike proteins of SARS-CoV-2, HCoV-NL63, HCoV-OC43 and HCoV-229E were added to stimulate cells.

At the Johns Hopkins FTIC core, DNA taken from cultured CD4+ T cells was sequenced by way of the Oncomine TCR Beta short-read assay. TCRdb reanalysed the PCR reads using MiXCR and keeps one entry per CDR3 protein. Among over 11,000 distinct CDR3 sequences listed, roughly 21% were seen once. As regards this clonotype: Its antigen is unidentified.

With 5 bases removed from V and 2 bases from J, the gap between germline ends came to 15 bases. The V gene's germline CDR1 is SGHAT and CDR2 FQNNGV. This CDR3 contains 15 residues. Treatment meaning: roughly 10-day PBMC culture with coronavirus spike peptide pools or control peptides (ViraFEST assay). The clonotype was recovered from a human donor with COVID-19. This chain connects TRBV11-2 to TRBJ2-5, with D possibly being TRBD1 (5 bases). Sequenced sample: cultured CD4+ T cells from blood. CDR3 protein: CASSPYPQGQETQYF. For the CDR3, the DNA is TGTGCCAGCAGCCCCTACCCTCAGGGACAAGAGACCCAGTACTTC.